This TCR beta chain derives from a study of T cell responses to AZD1222 COVID-19 vaccine. The study's findings and limits: None of the repertoires were sampled until the peak T cell response had passed. Within unmutated variant regions lay the reported targets of nearly half of spike-specific TCRs. Clonal diversity was possibly underestimated; the donors were predominantly white British and more often female.

As for this clone: Its antigen is still unknown.

Method: immunoSEQ multiplex PCR; TCRdb's copy keeps in-frame clones and lacks some. The sample consists of approximately 130,000 clones, roughly nine tenths of them appearing once. CDR3 length: 14 amino acids. The V end lost 2 bases, the J end lost 4 bases, and 11 bases lay between the germline ends. Germline V lookup: CDR1 SGHTA, CDR2 FQGNSA. Sequenced here: peripheral blood, sampled 28 days after the second AZD1222 dose. The gene calls are TRBV7-2 and TRBJ1-1; possible D gene TRBD1, 6 bases. The receptor comes from an adult who received the AZD1222 COVID-19 vaccine. DNA of the CDR3: TGTGCCAGCAGCTTAAGGAGGGGGAGCACTGAAGCTTTCTTT. It is translated as CASSLRRGSTEAFF.